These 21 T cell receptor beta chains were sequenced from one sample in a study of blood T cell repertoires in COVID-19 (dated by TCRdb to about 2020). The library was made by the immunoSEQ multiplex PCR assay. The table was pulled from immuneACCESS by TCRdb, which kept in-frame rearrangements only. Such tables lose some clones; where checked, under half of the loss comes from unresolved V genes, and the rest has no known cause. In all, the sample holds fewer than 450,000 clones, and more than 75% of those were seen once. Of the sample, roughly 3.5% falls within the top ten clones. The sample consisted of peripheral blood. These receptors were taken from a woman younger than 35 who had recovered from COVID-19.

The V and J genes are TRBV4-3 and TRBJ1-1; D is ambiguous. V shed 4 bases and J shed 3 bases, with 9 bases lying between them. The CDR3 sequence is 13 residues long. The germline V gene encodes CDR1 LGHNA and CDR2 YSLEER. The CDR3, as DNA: TGCGCCAGCAGCCTGACTAGGGACACTGAAGCTTTCTTT. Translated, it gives CASSLTRDTEAFF.

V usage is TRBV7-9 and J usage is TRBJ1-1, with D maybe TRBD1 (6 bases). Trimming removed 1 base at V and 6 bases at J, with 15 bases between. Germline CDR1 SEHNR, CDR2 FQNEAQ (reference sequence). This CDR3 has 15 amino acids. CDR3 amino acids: CASSLDQGMSPEAFF. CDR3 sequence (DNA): TGTGCCAGCAGCTTAGATCAGGGGATGAGCCCTGAAGCTTTCTTT.

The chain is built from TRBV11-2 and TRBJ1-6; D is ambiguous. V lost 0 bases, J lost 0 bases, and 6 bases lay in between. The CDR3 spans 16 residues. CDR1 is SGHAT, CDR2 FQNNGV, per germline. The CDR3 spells CASSLEPNSYNSPLHF. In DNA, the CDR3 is TGTGCCAGCAGCTTAGAACCTAACTCCTATAATTCACCCCTCCACTTT.

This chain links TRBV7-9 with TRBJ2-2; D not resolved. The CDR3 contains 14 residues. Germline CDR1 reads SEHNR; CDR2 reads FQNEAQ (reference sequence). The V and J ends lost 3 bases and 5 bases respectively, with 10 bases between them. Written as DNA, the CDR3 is TGTGCCAGCAGCTTGTCGCCCGGGACCGGGGAGCTGTTTTTT. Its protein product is CASSLSPGTGELFF.

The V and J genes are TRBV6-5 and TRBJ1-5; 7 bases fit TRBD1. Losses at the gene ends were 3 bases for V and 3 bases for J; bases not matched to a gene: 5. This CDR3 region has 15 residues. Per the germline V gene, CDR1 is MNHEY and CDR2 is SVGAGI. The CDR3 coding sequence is TGTGCCAGCAGTTATTCAGGGGGTACCAATCAGCCCCAGCATTTT. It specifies CASSYSGGTNQPQHF.

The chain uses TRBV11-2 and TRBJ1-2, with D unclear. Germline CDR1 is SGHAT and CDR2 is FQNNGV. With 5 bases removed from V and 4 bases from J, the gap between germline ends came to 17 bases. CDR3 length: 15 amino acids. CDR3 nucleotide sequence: TGTGCCAGCAGCCCGGGTTCCCTTCGCCCCTATGGCTACACCTTC. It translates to CASSPGSLRPYGYTF. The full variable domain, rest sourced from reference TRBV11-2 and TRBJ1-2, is EAGVAQSPRYKIIEKRQSVAFWCNPISGHATLYWYQQILGQGPKLLIQFQNNGVVDDSQLPKDRFSAERLKGVDSTLKIQPAKLEDSAVYLCASSPGSLRPYGYTFGSGTRLTVV.

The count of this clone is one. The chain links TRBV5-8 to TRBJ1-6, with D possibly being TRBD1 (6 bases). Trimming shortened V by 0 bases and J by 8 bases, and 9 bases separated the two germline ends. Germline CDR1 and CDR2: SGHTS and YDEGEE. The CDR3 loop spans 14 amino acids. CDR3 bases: TGTGCCAGCAGCTTGGGCAGGGGTGATTCACCCCTCCACTTT. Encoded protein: CASSLGRGDSPLHF. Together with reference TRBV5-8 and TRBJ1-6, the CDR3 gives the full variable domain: EAGVTQSPTHLIKTRGQQATLRCSPISGHTSVYWYQQALGLGLQFLLWYDEGEERNRGNFPPRFSGRQFPNYSSELNVNALELEDSALYLCASSLGRGDSPLHFGNGTRLTVT.

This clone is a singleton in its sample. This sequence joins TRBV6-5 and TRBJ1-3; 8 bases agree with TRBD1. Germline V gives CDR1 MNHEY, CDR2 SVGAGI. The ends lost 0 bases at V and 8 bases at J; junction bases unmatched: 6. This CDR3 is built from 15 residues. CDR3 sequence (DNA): TGTGCCAGCAGTTACTCAGCAGGGGGCCCATACACCATATATTTT. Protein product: CASSYSAGGPYTIYF.

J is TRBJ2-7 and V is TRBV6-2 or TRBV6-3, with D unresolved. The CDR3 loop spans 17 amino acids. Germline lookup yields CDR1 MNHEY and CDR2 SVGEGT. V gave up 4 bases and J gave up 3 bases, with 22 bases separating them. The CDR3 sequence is CASSLAGAGGLLYEQYV. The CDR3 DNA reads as TGTGCCAGCAGTTTAGCCGGCGCCGGCGGTCTACTCTACGAGCAGTACGTC.

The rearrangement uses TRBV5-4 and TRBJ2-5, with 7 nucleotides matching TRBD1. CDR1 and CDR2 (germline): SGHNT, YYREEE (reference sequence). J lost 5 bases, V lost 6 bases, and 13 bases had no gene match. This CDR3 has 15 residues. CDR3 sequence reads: CASTSRGGWGETQYF. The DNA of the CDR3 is TGTGCCAGCACGAGCCGAGGGGGCTGGGGGGAGACCCAGTACTTC.

The CDR3 nucleotides are TGTGCCAGCAGCCCCGGGGGGGACGAGCAGTACGTC. Encoded protein: CASSPGGDEQYV. The chain couples TRBV21-1 to TRBJ2-7; no DNA check was done on the table's D call, TRBD2. TRBV21-1 is recorded as a pseudogene. This CDR3 has 12 residues.

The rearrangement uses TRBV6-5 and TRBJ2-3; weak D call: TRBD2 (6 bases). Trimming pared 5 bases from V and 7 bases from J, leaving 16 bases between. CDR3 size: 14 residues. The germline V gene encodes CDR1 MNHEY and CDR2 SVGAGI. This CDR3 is CASSPRRGGYTQYF. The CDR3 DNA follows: TGTGCCAGCAGTCCCCGGAGGGGCGGATATACGCAGTATTTT.

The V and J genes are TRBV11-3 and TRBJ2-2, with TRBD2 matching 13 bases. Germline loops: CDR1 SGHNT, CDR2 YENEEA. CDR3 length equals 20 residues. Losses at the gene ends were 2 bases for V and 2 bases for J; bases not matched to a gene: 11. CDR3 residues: CASSLTFGLAGALNTGELFF. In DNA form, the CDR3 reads TGTGCCAGCAGCTTAACCTTTGGACTAGCGGGAGCTCTAAACACCGGGGAGCTGTTTTTT.

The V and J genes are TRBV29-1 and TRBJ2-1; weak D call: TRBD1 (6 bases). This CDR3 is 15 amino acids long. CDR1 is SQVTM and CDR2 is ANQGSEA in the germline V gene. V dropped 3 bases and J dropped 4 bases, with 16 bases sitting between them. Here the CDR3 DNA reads TGCAGCGTTGATAGTCTGAGGGGGATATACAATGAGCAGTTCTTC. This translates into CSVDSLRGIYNEQFF.

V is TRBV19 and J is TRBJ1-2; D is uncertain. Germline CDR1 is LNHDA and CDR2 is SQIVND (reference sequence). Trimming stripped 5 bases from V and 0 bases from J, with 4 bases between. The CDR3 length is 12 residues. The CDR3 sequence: CASSAANYGYTF. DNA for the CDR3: TGTGCCAGTAGTGCAGCTAACTATGGCTACACCTTC.

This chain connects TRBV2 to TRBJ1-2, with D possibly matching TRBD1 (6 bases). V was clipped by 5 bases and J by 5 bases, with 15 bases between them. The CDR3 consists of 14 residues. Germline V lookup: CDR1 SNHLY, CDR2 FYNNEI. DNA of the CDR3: TGTGCCAGCAGTCTAACAGGGACCGGGTATGGCTACACCTTC. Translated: CASSLTGTGYGYTF.

In DNA form, the CDR3 reads TGTGGACTGCCCAGGGGGCGTTGTGAAAAACTGTTTTTT. It encodes CGLPRGRCEKLFF. V gene TRBV18 combines with J gene TRBJ1-4, with 8 bases lining up with TRBD1. This CDR3 comprises 13 residues. The germline V gene has CDR1 KGHSH and CDR2 LQKENI.

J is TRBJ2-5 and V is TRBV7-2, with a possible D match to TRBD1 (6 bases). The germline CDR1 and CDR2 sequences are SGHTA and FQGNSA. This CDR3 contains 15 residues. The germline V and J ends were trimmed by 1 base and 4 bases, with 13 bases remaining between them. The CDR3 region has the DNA TGTGCCAGCAGCTTAGTGGCCGCAGGGGTAGAGACCCAGTACTTC. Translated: CASSLVAAGVETQYF.

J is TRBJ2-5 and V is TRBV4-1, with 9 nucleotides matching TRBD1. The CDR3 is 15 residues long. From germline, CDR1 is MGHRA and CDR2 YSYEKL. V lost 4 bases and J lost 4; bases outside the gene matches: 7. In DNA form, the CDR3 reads TGCGCCAGCAGCCGAAGACCGACAGGGGGAGAGACCCAGTACTTC. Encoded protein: CASSRRPTGGETQYF.

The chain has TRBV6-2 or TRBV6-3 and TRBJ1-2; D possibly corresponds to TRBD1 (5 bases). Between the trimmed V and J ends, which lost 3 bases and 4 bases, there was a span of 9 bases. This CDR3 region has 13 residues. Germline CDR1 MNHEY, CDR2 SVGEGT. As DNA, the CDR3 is TGTGCCAGCAGTTATGACAGAGGCTATGGCTACACCTTC. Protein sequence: CASSYDRGYGYTF.

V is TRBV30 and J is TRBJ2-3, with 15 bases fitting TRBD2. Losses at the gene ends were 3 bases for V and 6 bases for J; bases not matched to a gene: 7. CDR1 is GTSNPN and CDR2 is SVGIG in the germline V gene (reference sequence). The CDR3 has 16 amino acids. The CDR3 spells CAWSPGLAGGPDTQYF. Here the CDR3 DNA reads TGTGCCTGGAGCCCTGGACTAGCGGGAGGGCCGGATACGCAGTATTTT.